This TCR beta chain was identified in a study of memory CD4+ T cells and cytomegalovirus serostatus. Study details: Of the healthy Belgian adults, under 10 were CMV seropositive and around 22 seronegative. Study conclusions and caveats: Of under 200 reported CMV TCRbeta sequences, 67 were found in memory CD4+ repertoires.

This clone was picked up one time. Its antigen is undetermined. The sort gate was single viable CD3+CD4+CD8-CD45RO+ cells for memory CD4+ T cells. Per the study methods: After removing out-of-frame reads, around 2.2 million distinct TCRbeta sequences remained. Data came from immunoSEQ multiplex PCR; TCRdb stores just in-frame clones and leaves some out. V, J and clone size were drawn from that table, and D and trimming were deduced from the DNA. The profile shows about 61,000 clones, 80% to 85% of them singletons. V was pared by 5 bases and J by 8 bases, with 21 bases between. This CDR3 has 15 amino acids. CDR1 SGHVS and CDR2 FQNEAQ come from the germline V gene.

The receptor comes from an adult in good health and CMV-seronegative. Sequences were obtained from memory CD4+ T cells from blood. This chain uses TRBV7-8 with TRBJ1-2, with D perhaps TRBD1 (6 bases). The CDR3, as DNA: TGTGCCAGCAGCCCTTCTGGCGCAGGGGCGAAGGGCTACACCTTC. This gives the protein CASSPSGAGAKGYTF.